The T cell receptor beta chain under discussion was sequenced for a study of radiotherapy plus CTLA-4 blockade in lung cancer. Points from the study as a whole: TCR clones of tumor origin grew in blood after radiotherapy plus ipilimumab.

Germline V gene data show CDR1 as SGHDT and CDR2 as YYEEEE. The CDR3 runs to 13 residues. The V and J ends lost 4 bases and 7 bases respectively, with 14 bases between them. Notes on this clone: What it binds is unknown.

Sequencing was performed with immunoSEQ multiplex PCR; in TCRdb, only in-frame clones are kept and a portion is missing. The profile shows 100,000 or so clones, around 81% of them singletons. Sample: peripheral blood, taken from a patient treated with radiotherapy plus ipilimumab. The chain carries TRBV5-6 and TRBJ1-1, with D maybe TRBD1 (5 bases). This clonotype was sampled from a human donor with non-small cell lung cancer that progressed on radiotherapy plus ipilimumab. In DNA form, the CDR3 reads TGTGCCAGCAGCCCCCTCGGGGCGGTTGAAGCTTTCTTT. Translation: CASSPLGAVEAFF.